This T cell receptor beta chain was identified in a study of Ad26.COV2.S vaccination and SARS-CoV-2 variants. Study-wide points: In TCR breadth and depth analyses, total T cell responses may have been underestimated.

The CDR3 has 14 amino acids. The ends were cut back, 4 bases at V and 5 bases at J, with 9 bases in the middle. Germline CDR1 reads LGHDT; CDR2 reads YNNKEL (reference sequence). Profiled with immunoSEQ multiplex PCR; TCRdb holds only in-frame clones, not every one. This table holds approximately 340,000 clones, about 91% found once. Of note for this clone: Its cognate antigen is unknown.

The TCR originated in a human donor who had recovered from COVID-19. The material sequenced was peripheral blood, taken after recovery from COVID-19. The chain joins TRBV3-1 (or the pseudogene TRBV3-2) to TRBJ1-6; D uncertain. The CDR3 sequence is CASSPHTNNSPLHF. DNA of the CDR3: TGTGCCAGCAGCCCACATACTAATAATTCACCCCTCCACTTT.